These 14 T cell receptor beta chains were all obtained from the same sample, sequenced in a study of blood T cell repertoires in COVID-19. Repertoires were generated with immunoSEQ multiplex PCR, while TCRdb's copy carries only in-frame clones and drops some. The sample has roughly 80,000 clones; roughly 85% are singletons. The sequenced sample was peripheral blood. The receptor source for this set is an elderly woman with active or convalescent COVID-19.

This chain links TRBV5-1 with TRBJ1-1; perhaps TRBD1 as D (5 bases). The CDR3 is 15 residues long. The germline V and J ends were trimmed by 3 bases and 0 bases, with 12 bases remaining between them. Germline-derived CDR1 and CDR2 are SGHRS and YFSETQ. The CDR3 sequence is CASSSLGGLNTEAFF. CDR3 bases: TGCGCCAGCAGCTCGTTGGGGGGACTGAACACTGAAGCTTTCTTT. The full variable domain, rest sourced from reference TRBV5-1 and TRBJ1-1, is KAGVTQTPRYLIKTRGQQVTLSCSPISGHRSVSWYQQTPGQGLQFLFEYFSETQRNKGNFPGRFSGRQFSNSRSEMNVSTLELGDSALYLCASSSLGGLNTEAFFGQGTRLTVV.

The chain is built from TRBV7-2 and TRBJ2-7; tentative D call: TRBD1 (7 bases). The V end lost 5 bases, the J end lost 5 bases, and 19 bases lay between the germline ends. The CDR3 has 15 residues. From germline, CDR1 is SGHTA and CDR2 FQGNSA. This CDR3 reads CASSLRQGGANEQYF. CDR3 sequence (DNA): TGTGCCAGCAGCCTCAGGCAGGGGGGAGCTAACGAGCAGTACTTC.

The genes are TRBV28 and TRBJ2-7, with 11 bases matching TRBD2. V dropped 0 bases and J dropped 6; count of bases not matched to a gene: 10. This CDR3 region has 17 residues. Germline CDR1 reads MDHEN; CDR2 reads SYDVKM. The CDR3 loop reads CASSLWGLAGGVVEQYF. CDR3 in DNA: TGTGCCAGCAGTTTATGGGGTCTAGCGGGAGGTGTAGTCGAGCAGTACTTC.

This chain links TRBV9 with TRBJ2-5; D is possibly TRBD2 (6 bases). Germline V gene lookup returns CDR1 SGDLS and CDR2 YYNGEE. V was pared by 1 base and J by 0 bases, with 10 bases between. CDR3 length: 15 residues. This CDR3 reads CASSVFGGNQETQYF. DNA of the CDR3: TGTGCCAGCAGCGTATTTGGAGGGAACCAAGAGACCCAGTACTTC. The full variable domain, completed using reference TRBV9 and TRBJ2-5, is DSGVTQTPKHLITATGQRVTLRCSPRSGDLSVYWYQQSLDQGLQFLIQYYNGEERAKGNILERFSAQQFPDLHSELNLSSLELGDSALYFCASSVFGGNQETQYFGPGTRLLVL.

This chain joins TRBV7-2 and TRBJ2-3, with a weak D call TRBD2 (6 bases). Per germline, CDR1 SGHTA and CDR2 FQGNSA. The CDR3 has 16 amino acids. Trimming took 5 bases from V and 2 from J, leaving 17 bases between them. The CDR3 sequence: CASSRAGGKLTDTQYF. DNA of the CDR3: TGTGCCAGCAGCAGAGCGGGCGGGAAGCTCACAGATACGCAGTATTTT.

The rearrangement links TRBV6-5 to TRBJ2-1; the match to TRBD2 covers 9 bases. Germline V gene lookup returns CDR1 MNHEY and CDR2 SVGAGI. CDR3 length: 16 amino acids. V lost 2 bases, J lost 3 bases, and 5 bases stayed unmatched. This CDR3 is CASSYRASGVYNEQFF. The CDR3 bases are TGTGCCAGCAGTTACCGCGCTAGCGGGGTCTACAATGAGCAGTTCTTC.

The chain combines TRBV19 with TRBJ1-6; D ambiguous. CDR3 length: 15 amino acids. Trimming took off 4 bases at V and 15 bases at J, with 22 bases between the two ends. The germline gives CDR1 LNHDA, CDR2 SQIVND (reference sequence). CDR3 in amino acids: CASSRNGEPFLGLHF. Written as DNA, the CDR3 is TGTGCCAGTAGTAGGAACGGGGAACCGTTTTTGGGCCTCCACTTT.

The rearrangement uses TRBV18 and TRBJ2-4; TRBD2 matches 8 bases. Germline V gene data show CDR1 as KGHSH and CDR2 as LQKENI. Trimming cost V 3 bases and J 10 bases; bases outside gene matches: 11. The CDR3 extends over 15 amino acids. CDR3 bases: TGTGCCAGCTCACCCCAATTATCGGGGGGGTTAATTCAGTACTTC. Translation gives CASSPQLSGGLIQYF.

This chain connects TRBV28 to TRBJ1-2; TRBD1 matches at 7 bases. Germline lookup yields CDR1 MDHEN and CDR2 SYDVKM. CDR3 length equals 13 residues. The V gene end was trimmed by 6 bases and the J gene end by 3 bases; junction bases not matched to a gene: 4. CDR3: CASRKTGHYGYTF. In DNA, the CDR3 is TGTGCCAGCAGGAAGACAGGGCACTATGGCTACACCTTC.

CDR3 protein: CATSPTGGPNEKLFF. The CDR3 DNA reads as TGTGCCACCAGTCCCACAGGGGGCCCTAATGAAAAACTGTTTTTT. This chain connects TRBV24-1 to TRBJ1-4, with TRBD1 matching over 9 bases. With 6 bases clipped from V and 3 bases from J, the junction kept 4 bases outside the gene matches. The CDR3 has 15 residues. From germline, CDR1 is KGHDR and CDR2 SFDVKD.

The CDR3 loop reads CASSQQAGTQYF. CDR3 nucleotide sequence: TGTGCCAGCAGCCAACAGGCTGGGACCCAGTACTTC. This chain joins TRBV3-1 (or the pseudogene TRBV3-2) and TRBJ2-5; D gene ambiguous. The CDR3 extends over 12 amino acids. CDR1 is LGHDT and CDR2 is YNNKEL in the germline V gene (reference sequence). V was pared by 2 bases and J by 7 bases, with 8 bases between.

The chain links TRBV2 to TRBJ2-7; D gene ambiguous. Germline lookup yields CDR1 SNHLY and CDR2 FYNNEI. This CDR3 is built from 10 residues. Trimming pared 5 bases from V and 7 bases from J, leaving 6 bases between. The CDR3 nucleotides are TGTGCCAGCAGTCTCAGAGAGCAGTACTTC. Translated, it gives CASSLREQYF. The full variable domain, completed using reference TRBV2 and TRBJ2-7, is EPEVTQTPSHQVTQMGQEVILRCVPISNHLYFYWYRQILGQKVEFLVSFYNNEISEKSEIFDDQFSVERPDGSNFTLKIRSTKLEDSAMYFCASSLREQYFGPGTRLTVT.

The chain carries TRBV6-5 and TRBJ1-4; D remains ambiguous. Trimming stripped 5 bases from V and 8 bases from J, with 12 bases between. Germline CDR1 and CDR2: MNHEY and SVGAGI. There are 13 residues in the CDR3. CDR3 sequence reads: CASSPRRAEKLFF. The CDR3 nucleotides are TGTGCCAGCAGTCCCCGAAGAGCAGAAAAACTGTTTTTT.

The genes are TRBV5-1 and TRBJ2-3, with TRBD2 identical over 8 bases. This CDR3 has 14 residues. Germline trimming cut 2 bases from V and 5 bases from J; bases unmatched to any gene: 4. Germline loops: CDR1 SGHRS, CDR2 YFSETQ. The CDR3 DNA is TGCGCCAGCAGCTTCGGGGGGGCCCAAGATACGCAGTATTTT. This translates into CASSFGGAQDTQYF.